A single count supports the clone carrying this TCR beta chain. Its cognate antigen is unknown. The sample belongs to a study of T cell responses to AZD1222 COVID-19 vaccine. Study-wide results and limits: White British ancestry dominated among donors, who included more females, and clonal diversity was possibly underestimated.

V dropped 6 bases and J dropped 0; count of bases not matched to a gene: 10. CDR1 is SGDLS, CDR2 YYNGEE, per germline. This CDR3 is built from 18 residues. Measured with immunoSEQ multiplex PCR; TCRdb has only the in-frame clones, and not every one. The profile shows roughly 150,000 clones, just under 95% of them singletons. The input for sequencing was peripheral blood, taken 28 days after the second AZD1222 dose. The receptor's source is an adult who received the AZD1222 COVID-19 vaccine. The gene calls are TRBV9 and TRBJ2-6, with 9 positions matching TRBD2. CDR3 in DNA: TGTGCCAGCAACCATCCTCGCGGGGGGGACTCTGGGGCCAACGTCCTGACTTTC. Encoded protein: CASNHPRGGDSGANVLTF.